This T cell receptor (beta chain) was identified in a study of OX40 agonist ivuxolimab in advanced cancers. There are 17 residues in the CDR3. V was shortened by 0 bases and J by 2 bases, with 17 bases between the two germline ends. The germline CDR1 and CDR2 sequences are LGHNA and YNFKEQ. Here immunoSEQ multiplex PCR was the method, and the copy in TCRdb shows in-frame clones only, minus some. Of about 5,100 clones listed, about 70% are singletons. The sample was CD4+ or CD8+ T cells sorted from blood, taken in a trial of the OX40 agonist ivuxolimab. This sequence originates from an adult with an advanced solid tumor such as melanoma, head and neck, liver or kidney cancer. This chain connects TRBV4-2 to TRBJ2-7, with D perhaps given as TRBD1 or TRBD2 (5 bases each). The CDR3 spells CASSQEGVQENTYEQYF. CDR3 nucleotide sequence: TGTGCCAGCAGCCAAGAGGGGGTCCAGGAAAATACCTACGAGCAGTACTTC.